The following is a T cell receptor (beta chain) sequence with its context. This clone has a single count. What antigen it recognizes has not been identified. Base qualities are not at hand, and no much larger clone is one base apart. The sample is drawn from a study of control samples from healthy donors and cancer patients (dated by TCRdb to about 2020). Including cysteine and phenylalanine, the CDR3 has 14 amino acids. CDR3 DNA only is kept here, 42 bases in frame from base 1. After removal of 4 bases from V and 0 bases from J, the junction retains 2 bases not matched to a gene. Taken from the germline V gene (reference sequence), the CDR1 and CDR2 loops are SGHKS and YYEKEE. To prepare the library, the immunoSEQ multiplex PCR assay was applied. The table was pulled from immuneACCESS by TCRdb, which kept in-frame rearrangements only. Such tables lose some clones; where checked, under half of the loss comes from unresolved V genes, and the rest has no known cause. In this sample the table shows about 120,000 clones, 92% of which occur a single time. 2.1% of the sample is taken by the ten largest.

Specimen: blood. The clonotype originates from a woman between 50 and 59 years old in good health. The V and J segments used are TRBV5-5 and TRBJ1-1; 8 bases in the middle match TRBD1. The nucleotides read TGTGCCAGCAGCCAACAGGGGGTGAACACTGAAGCTTTCTTT. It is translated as CASSQQGVNTEAFF.